This is a list of T cell receptor beta chains from one sample in a study of cytomegalovirus exposure and HLA in healthy donors. Measured with immunoSEQ multiplex PCR; TCRdb has only the in-frame clones, and not every one. The sample yields about 170,000 clones, about 85% seen once. Sequencing was done on a sample of PBMCs. The receptors shown here come from a young man in good health and CMV-seropositive. Each CDR3 is given with its conserved first and last residue. D genes are given only for firm matches. Clone size is given for some rows only: seen once, a few or many times, or a class if the clone is expanded.

CDR3 protein: CASSVAQATGELFF
CDR3 DNA: TGTGCCAGCAGCGTAGCACAGGCGACCGGGGAGCTGTTTTTT
J gene: TRBJ2-2
D gene: -
V gene: TRBV9
clone size: -

CDR3 protein: CASSLQVRSEQFF
CDR3 DNA: TGTGCCAGCAGTCTACAGGTTAGAAGTGAGCAGTTCTTC
J gene: TRBJ2-1
D gene: -
V gene: TRBV7-3
clone size: few

CDR3 protein: CASSLTTSGGANTGELFF
CDR3 DNA: TGTGCTAGCAGCTTAACAACTAGCGGGGGCGCGAACACCGGGGAGCTGTTTTTT
J gene: TRBJ2-2
D gene: TRBD2
V gene: TRBV7-7
clone size: -

CDR3 protein: CASSLGLAGGEETQYF
CDR3 DNA: TGTGCCAGCAGCTTAGGTCTAGCGGGAGGTGAAGAGACCCAGTACTTC
J gene: TRBJ2-5
D gene: TRBD2
V gene: TRBV11-3
clone size: -

CDR3 protein: CASKKAGPFETEAFF
CDR3 DNA: TGTGCCAGCAAGAAAGCAGGGCCTTTTGAGACTGAAGCTTTCTTT
J gene: TRBJ1-1
D gene: -
V gene: TRBV27
clone size: -

CDR3 protein: CASSQVPGRGTGELFF
CDR3 DNA: TGCGCCAGCAGCCAAGTCCCGGGCCGGGGCACCGGGGAGCTGTTTTTT
J gene: TRBJ2-2
D gene: -
V gene: TRBV4-1
clone size: -

CDR3 protein: CASSSDWDEQFF
CDR3 DNA: TGTGCCAGCAGCTCAGACTGGGATGAGCAGTTCTTC
J gene: TRBJ2-1
D gene: -
V gene: TRBV13
clone size: -

CDR3 protein: CASSLVWTEKLFF
CDR3 DNA: TGTGCCAGCAGCCTCGTTTGGACAGAAAAACTGTTTTTT
J gene: TRBJ1-4
D gene: -
V gene: TRBV7-2
clone size: few

CDR3 protein: CASSLGGVVSAQHF
CDR3 DNA: TGTGCCAGCAGTTTAGGGGGGGTGGTATCGGCCCAGCATTTT
J gene: TRBJ1-5
D gene: -
V gene: TRBV27
clone size: -

CDR3 protein: CASSYAPGQASEQYF
CDR3 DNA: TGTGCCAGCAGTTACGCCCCGGGACAGGCGAGCGAGCAGTACTTC
J gene: TRBJ2-7
D gene: TRBD1
V gene: TRBV6-5
clone size: -

CDR3 protein: CASSLAGGGLTGELFF
CDR3 DNA: TGTGCTAGCAGCTTAGCCGGGGGAGGATTGACCGGGGAGCTGTTTTTT
J gene: TRBJ2-2
D gene: -
V gene: TRBV7-7
clone size: -

CDR3 protein: CASSEQGGSNTEAFF
CDR3 DNA: TGTGCCAGCAGCGAGCAGGGAGGAAGCAACACTGAAGCTTTCTTT
J gene: TRBJ1-1
D gene: -
V gene: TRBV11-2
clone size: -

CDR3 protein: CASSVSGTSYNEQFF
CDR3 DNA: TGTGCCAGCAGCGTGTCGGGTACCTCCTACAATGAGCAGTTCTTC
J gene: TRBJ2-1
D gene: -
V gene: TRBV9
clone size: -

CDR3 protein: CASSSPSYRGSNEQFF
CDR3 DNA: TGTGCCAGCAGCTCCCCCTCGTACAGGGGCTCGAATGAGCAGTTCTTC
J gene: TRBJ2-1
D gene: TRBD1
V gene: TRBV5-4
clone size: once

CDR3 protein: CSVERQGVDTQYF
CDR3 DNA: TGCAGCGTTGAGAGACAGGGGGTGGATACGCAGTATTTT
J gene: TRBJ2-3
D gene: TRBD1
V gene: TRBV29-1
clone size: -

CDR3 protein: CASSLRQGIGNTIYF
CDR3 DNA: TGTGCCAGCAGTTTAAGGCAGGGGATAGGAAACACCATATATTTT
J gene: TRBJ1-3
D gene: -
V gene: TRBV28
clone size: few

CDR3 protein: CASSLRPDSGQVNYGYTF
CDR3 DNA: TGTGCCAGCAGCTTGAGGCCCGATAGTGGACAGGTCAACTATGGCTACACCTTC
J gene: TRBJ1-2
D gene: TRBD1
V gene: TRBV5-6
clone size: -

CDR3 protein: CASSLTGGDTEAFF
CDR3 DNA: TGCGCCAGCAGCTTGACAGGGGGGGACACTGAAGCTTTCTTT
J gene: TRBJ1-1
D gene: TRBD1
V gene: TRBV5-1
clone size: -

CDR3 protein: CASSRTVGVGDTQYF
CDR3 DNA: TGCGCCAGCAGCCGGACAGTGGGAGTGGGAGATACGCAGTATTTT
J gene: TRBJ2-3
D gene: -
V gene: TRBV5-1
clone size: -

CDR3 protein: CASSSRDRYQPQHF
CDR3 DNA: TGTGCCAGTAGTTCGCGAGACAGGTATCAGCCCCAGCATTTT
J gene: TRBJ1-5
D gene: -
V gene: TRBV19
clone size: -

CDR3 protein: CASSYTGGWWDGYTF
CDR3 DNA: TGTGCCAGCAGCTACACAGGGGGCTGGTGGGATGGCTACACCTTC
J gene: TRBJ1-2
D gene: TRBD1
V gene: TRBV5-4
clone size: -

CDR3 protein: CASRVEAGANVLTF
CDR3 DNA: TGTGCCAGCAGAGTAGAGGCTGGGGCCAACGTCCTGACTTTC
J gene: TRBJ2-6
D gene: -
V gene: TRBV6-4
clone size: once

CDR3 protein: CASSRDGLYGYTF
CDR3 DNA: TGTGCCAGCAGCCGAGACGGACTCTATGGCTACACCTTC
J gene: TRBJ1-2
D gene: -
V gene: TRBV7-9
clone size: -

CDR3 protein: CASSPREARVGEQFF
CDR3 DNA: TGCGCCAGCAGCCCGCGGGAGGCCCGGGTGGGTGAGCAGTTCTTC
J gene: TRBJ2-1
D gene: TRBD2
V gene: TRBV5-1
clone size: -

CDR3 protein: CASRAAGGLETQYF
CDR3 DNA: TGTGCCAGTAGGGCCGCGGGAGGGCTGGAGACCCAGTACTTC
J gene: TRBJ2-5
D gene: TRBD2
V gene: TRBV19
clone size: -

CDR3 protein: CASSLILAGAGELFF
CDR3 DNA: TGTGCCAGCAGCTTAATTCTAGCGGGAGCCGGGGAGCTGTTTTTT
J gene: TRBJ2-2
D gene: TRBD2
V gene: TRBV7-2
clone size: -

CDR3 protein: CASSSDLLSGGNTIYF
CDR3 DNA: TGCGCCAGCAGCTCGGACCTCCTCTCGGGGGGAAACACCATATATTTT
J gene: TRBJ1-3
D gene: -
V gene: TRBV5-1
clone size: few

CDR3 protein: CASSLGVSGDALGDTQYF
CDR3 DNA: TGTGCCAGCAGCTTAGGGGTGAGCGGGGACGCCTTGGGAGATACGCAGTATTTT
J gene: TRBJ2-3
D gene: TRBD2
V gene: TRBV7-6
clone size: -

CDR3 protein: CAWGYPGEFYEQYF
CDR3 DNA: TGTGCCTGGGGTTACCCGGGGGAATTCTACGAGCAGTACTTC
J gene: TRBJ2-7
D gene: -
V gene: TRBV30
clone size: once

CDR3 protein: CASSVAATEGTEAFF
CDR3 DNA: TGTGCCAGCAGCGTGGCGGCTACGGAAGGCACTGAAGCTTTCTTT
J gene: TRBJ1-1
D gene: -
V gene: TRBV7-2
clone size: few

CDR3 protein: CASSVGGYQPQHF
CDR3 DNA: TGTGCCAGCAGTGTCGGGGGTTATCAGCCCCAGCATTTT
J gene: TRBJ1-5
D gene: -
V gene: TRBV2
clone size: -

CDR3 protein: CASWDRGYGFTEAFF
CDR3 DNA: TGTGCCAGCTGGGACAGGGGGTATGGATTCACTGAAGCTTTCTTT
J gene: TRBJ1-1
D gene: TRBD1
V gene: TRBV19
clone size: -

CDR3 protein: CSSSLVAEHPEQFF
CDR3 DNA: TGTTCCAGCAGCTTAGTAGCCGAGCACCCTGAGCAGTTCTTC
J gene: TRBJ2-1
D gene: -
V gene: TRBV7-9
clone size: -

CDR3 protein: CASSRTGSQETQYF
CDR3 DNA: TGTGCCAGTAGCCGGACAGGGTCACAAGAGACCCAGTACTTC
J gene: TRBJ2-5
D gene: TRBD1
V gene: TRBV19
clone size: -

CDR3 protein: CASSQDREREIASYEQYF
CDR3 DNA: TGCGCCAGCAGCCAAGATAGGGAGCGGGAGATTGCCTCCTACGAGCAGTACTTC
J gene: TRBJ2-7
D gene: TRBD2
V gene: TRBV4-1
clone size: -

CDR3 protein: CASSVVAGGGDTQYF
CDR3 DNA: TGTGCCAGCAGCGTCGTAGCGGGAGGGGGAGATACGCAGTATTTT
J gene: TRBJ2-3
D gene: TRBD2
V gene: TRBV9
clone size: -

CDR3 protein: CASSLQENTEAFF
CDR3 DNA: TGTGCCAGCAGCCTACAGGAGAACACTGAAGCTTTCTTT
J gene: TRBJ1-1
D gene: -
V gene: TRBV7-3
clone size: -